The 2 T cell receptor beta chains in this list originate from one sample, sequenced in a study of tissue T cells after allogeneic stem cell transplantation. The data were produced by immunoSEQ multiplex PCR, yet TCRdb's version contains in-frame clones alone and is incomplete. The data show a few hundred clones, 40% seen once. The time point denotes: mouse harvest day 14 after allogeneic transplant. Tail vein injection delivered 10^7 T-cell-depleted bone marrow cells and 10^6 splenic CD5+ T cells. Sequencing was performed on spleen. The receptors were sampled from a female BALB/c mouse given C57BL/6 T cells with graft-versus-host disease after an allogeneic hematopoietic cell transplant.

About this clone itself: Here the gene names and germline are mouse. The CDR3 is CASSQVQGAGVFF. Incomplete CDR3 DNA: TGTGCCAGCAGCCAAGTACAGGGGGCAGGGGTCTTC. This rearrangement joins TRBV5 to TRBJ1-1, with 9 nucleotides matching TRBD1. The CDR3 goes on 1 residue after the read ends, and that part is filled in from the germline J gene. CDR1 is LGHNA, CDR2 YNLKQL, per germline (reference sequence). The junction had 5 bases not matched to a gene; V was cut back by 1 base and J by 11 bases. This CDR3 region has 13 residues.

Concerning this clone itself: Gene names and germline match the mouse. Sequencing ends 1 residue short of the CDR3 end; the germline J gene provides the rest. The genes are TRBV13-1 and TRBJ1-3, with D maybe TRBD1 (5 bases). V was cut by 3 bases and J by 2 bases, with 9 bases left in between. Germline CDR1 NSHNY, CDR2 SYGAGN. The CDR3 length is 14 residues. CDR3 in amino acids: CASSVQGAGNTLYF. The CDR3 bases that were read are TGTGCCAGCAGTGTCCAGGGCGCTGGAAATACGCTCTAT.